These T cell receptor beta chains were read from a single sample in a study of blood T cell repertoires in COVID-19. Generated by immunoSEQ multiplex PCR, the TCRdb table keeps only in-frame clones and is missing some. Among around 15,000 clones listed, approximately 80% were seen once. Sequencing was performed on peripheral blood. The receptors were sampled from a human donor in a cohort sampled during active COVID-19. Each CDR3 is given with its conserved first and last residue. The D gene is left open where the match is weak. The size entry is marked missing in some rows and otherwise reads once, few, many or a size class.

TRBV29-1	.	.	TRBJ1-1	TGCAGCGCAGTGACAGGCTTAAACACTGAAGCTTTCTTT	CSAVTGLNTEAFF
TRBV5-1	.	TRBD2	TRBJ2-3	TGCGCCAGTCGACTAGCGGGAGTCAGAGATACGCAGTATTTT	CASRLAGVRDTQYF
TRBV20-1	few	.	TRBJ1-2	TGCAGTGCTTACAATAACTATGGCTACACCTTC	CSAYNNYGYTF
TRBV19	.	.	TRBJ2-2	TGTGCCAGTAAACAGAGTCCGAACACCGGGGAGCTGTTTTTT	CASKQSPNTGELFF
TRBV6-5	.	.	TRBJ1-1	TGTGCCAGCAGGGGGACTGGGAACACTGAAGCTTTCTTT	CASRGTGNTEAFF
TRBV3-1/TRBV3-2	once	TRBD1	TRBJ1-2	TGTGCCAGCAGCCAAGCTGACAGGGGGAATGGCTACACCTTC	CASSQADRGNGYTF
TRBV19	once	.	TRBJ2-5	TGTGCCAGTAGTATATATGCAGGGGAAGAGACCCAGTACTTC	CASSIYAGEETQYF
TRBV7-2	.	.	TRBJ2-4	TGTGCCATCTACCTGGGGGCCGGCATTCAGTACTTC	CAIYLGAGIQYF
TRBV3-1/TRBV3-2	.	.	TRBJ2-7	TGTGCCAGCACCAAATACGAGCAGTACTTC	CASTKYEQYF
TRBV24-1	.	TRBD1	TRBJ2-7	TGTGCCACCAGTGACCCCGGGACAGGGGTCGAGCAGTACTTC	CATSDPGTGVEQYF
TRBV2	.	.	TRBJ1-2	TGTGCCAGCAGGCCTGGGGGGTCTGGCTACACCTTC	CASRPGGSGYTF
TRBV6-5	.	TRBD2	TRBJ2-3	TGTGCCAGCAGTTCCCTTGGGCGGGGGTACACAGATACGCAGTATTTT	CASSSLGRGYTDTQYF
TRBV7-3	.	TRBD2	TRBJ2-7	TGTGCCAGCAGGACCCTAACTAGCGGGAGCTCCTACGAGCAGTACTTC	CASRTLTSGSSYEQYF
TRBV28	.	TRBD1	TRBJ2-7	TGTGCCAGCAGTCCGTGGACAGGGGTTGACGAGCAGTACTTC	CASSPWTGVDEQYF
TRBV7-3	.	TRBD1	TRBJ2-2	TGTGCCAGCAGCCCGGGACAGGCGAACACCGGGGAGCTGTTTTTT	CASSPGQANTGELFF
TRBV29-1	.	.	TRBJ2-7	TGCAGCGTCGGTACAGGGTATAACCACGAGCAGTACTTC	CSVGTGYNHEQYF
TRBV12-3/TRBV12-4	.	.	TRBJ2-5	TGTGCCAGCAGTAGACAGGTTCAAGAGACCCAGTACTTC	CASSRQVQETQYF
TRBV19	.	.	TRBJ2-2	TGTGCCAGTGAGGGCGGAGGCGGGGAGCTGTTTTTT	CASEGGGGELFF
TRBV5-1	few	.	TRBJ1-3	TGCGCCAGCAGCCTAACCGGGGAGGCGGACACCATATATTTT	CASSLTGEADTIYF
TRBV6-2/TRBV6-3	medium-sized	.	TRBJ1-6	TGTGCCAGCAGTTCCCCGGGAGGGGCCTCACCCCTCCACTTT	CASSSPGGASPLHF
TRBV28	once	.	TRBJ1-2	TGTGCCAGCAGTCCCCAGATCCATGGCTACACCTTC	CASSPQIHGYTF
TRBV27	.	TRBD1	TRBJ2-7	TGTGCCAGCAGTTCGCGGGCAGGGGGTTCCAGCGAGCAGTACTTC	CASSSRAGGSSEQYF
TRBV28	medium-sized	.	TRBJ2-7	TGTGCCAGCAGTTTTTTCTCCAGTGACTGGGAGCAGTACTTC	CASSFFSSDWEQYF
TRBV2	.	.	TRBJ2-5	TGTGCCAGCGGGAGGAGTAGGCAGACCCAGTACTTC	CASGRSRQTQYF
TRBV28	.	.	TRBJ1-2	TGTGCCAGCAGTCTAAACCGAGGCCTCGGCTATGGCTACACCTTC	CASSLNRGLGYGYTF
TRBV5-1	.	TRBD1	TRBJ2-7	TGCGCCAGCAGCTCGGGCCCGGGACAGTCGTACGAGCAGTACTTC	CASSSGPGQSYEQYF
TRBV2	.	TRBD1	TRBJ2-1	TGTGCCAGCAGTGGGACAGGTTTTGGTCTCGGTAATGAGCAGTTCTTC	CASSGTGFGLGNEQFF
TRBV28	once	TRBD1	TRBJ1-2	TGTGCCAGCAGCAATCTACAGGGGGCGCATATCGGCTACACCTTC	CASSNLQGAHIGYTF